The next 27 T cell receptor beta chains were all read from a single sample in a study of STAT5B mutations in CD4+ large granular lymphocyte leukemia. TCRdb's table, derived via immunoSEQ multiplex PCR, lists solely in-frame clones and lacks some. Counted here are about 37,000 clones, roughly two thirds occurring once; the ten biggest clones make up about 1.8%. Sample: CD4+ T cells from blood buffy coats. The receptor set was obtained from a human donor in good health.

The chain couples TRBV5-1 to TRBJ2-2, with a weak D call TRBD2 (5 bases). The CDR3 is 15 residues long. Per the germline V gene, CDR1 is SGHRS and CDR2 is YFSETQ. The V end was cut by 9 bases, the J end by 5 bases, with 20 bases between. CDR3 bases: TGCGCCACCAACCCCGTCGGGATACGGACCGGGGAGCTGTTTTTT. Translation gives CATNPVGIRTGELFF.

The chain joins TRBV5-4 to TRBJ1-1, with D hard to call. V lost 1 base to trimming and J lost 7 bases, with 11 bases between them. This CDR3 spans 13 amino acids. Germline CDR1 SGHNT, CDR2 YYREEE (reference sequence). CDR3: CASSLTFEGEAFF. The CDR3 DNA is TGTGCCAGCAGCTTGACTTTTGAGGGTGAAGCTTTCTTT.

V usage is TRBV4-3 and J usage is TRBJ1-1; 8 nucleotides agree with TRBD1. Losses at the gene ends were 0 bases for V and 11 bases for J; bases not matched to a gene: 11. The CDR3 length is 15 residues. CDR1 and CDR2 from the germline V gene are LGHNA and YSLEER. In DNA form, the CDR3 reads TGCGCCAGCAGCCAAGAAACGGACAGGGTATTTGAGGCTTTCTTT. Its translation: CASSQETDRVFEAFF.

This chain connects TRBV12-2 to TRBJ2-7; TRBD2, the table's D call, was not compared with the DNA. TRBV12-2 counts as a pseudogene. The CDR3 runs 12 residues. CDR3 loop: CASRSAEDEQYF. The CDR3 DNA reads TGTGCAAGTCGCTCCGCGGAAGACGAGCAGTACTTC.

The CDR3, as DNA: TGTGCTAGTGGTTCCCCCACAGGGACAGATACGCAGTATTTT. It is translated as CASGSPTGTDTQYF. The V gene is TRBV12-5, the J gene TRBJ2-3; maybe TRBD1 (6 bases). Trimming took off 4 bases at V and 3 bases at J, with 11 bases between the two ends. CDR3 length equals 14 residues. Germline V gene data show CDR1 as LGHNT and CDR2 as FRNRAP.

J is TRBJ2-5 and V is TRBV10-3; the D gene is possibly TRBD1 (6 bases). The CDR3 sequence is 14 residues long. V dropped 4 bases and J dropped 5 bases, with 14 bases sitting between them. Germline V gene lookup returns CDR1 ENHRY and CDR2 SYGVKD. CDR3 region: CAISAQGSTETQYF. CDR3 nucleotides: TGTGCCATCAGTGCACAGGGAAGTACGGAGACCCAGTACTTC.

The table lists this clone with a few counts. The chain carries TRBV10-3 and TRBJ2-7, with D perhaps TRBD1 (5 bases). Germline-derived CDR1 and CDR2 are ENHRY and SYGVKD. The CDR3 length is 14 residues. V lost 0 bases and J lost 1, with 7 bases in between. CDR3 amino acids: CAISESRQSYEQYF. CDR3 in DNA: TGTGCCATCAGTGAGTCGAGACAGTCCTACGAGCAGTACTTC.

This chain connects TRBV9 to TRBJ1-5; perhaps TRBD1 as D (6 bases). Germline V CDR1 and CDR2: SGDLS, YYNGEE. The CDR3 contains 13 residues. Trimming pared 4 bases from V and 5 bases from J, leaving 10 bases between. The CDR3 bases are TGTGCCAGCAGCTTCCAGGGGTATCAGCCCCAGCATTTT. This translates into CASSFQGYQPQHF.

This clone was observed once. The V and J genes are TRBV29-1 and TRBJ2-3; D remains unclear. CDR3 length: 12 residues. Germline CDR1 reads SQVTM; CDR2 reads ANQGSEA. Trimming stripped 0 bases from V and 3 bases from J, with 4 bases between. The CDR3 nucleotides read TGCAGCGTTGAAGACGGAACAGATACGCAGTATTTT. It translates to CSVEDGTDTQYF.

This clone was detected a few times. V and J are TRBV6-1 and TRBJ1-1; 8 nucleotides match TRBD1. After removal of 4 bases from V and 3 bases from J, the junction contained 4 bases not matched to a gene. The CDR3 runs 14 residues. Germline CDR1 MNHNS, CDR2 SASEGT. As DNA, the CDR3 is TGTGCCAGCAGTGCCGGGACAGGCTACACTGAAGCTTTCTTT. This gives the protein CASSAGTGYTEAFF.

This clone has more than one count but fewer than ten. The chain joins TRBV15 to TRBJ1-5; D is perhaps TRBD1 (5 bases). Germline loops: CDR1 LNHNV, CDR2 YYDKDF (reference sequence). The CDR3 sequence is 13 residues long. V shed 1 base and J shed 6 bases, with 7 bases lying between them. Written as DNA, the CDR3 is TGTGCCACCAGCAGAGTGGGGCTTCAGCCCCAGCATTTT. As protein: CATSRVGLQPQHF.

The rearrangement joins TRBV5-1 to TRBJ1-2, with 12 bases identical to TRBD1. V shed 4 bases and J 4 bases; nucleotides not matched to a gene: 8. This CDR3 contains 16 residues. Per the germline V gene, CDR1 is SGHRS and CDR2 is YFSETQ. CDR3 protein: CASSGGTGGAGYGYTF. Written as DNA, the CDR3 is TGCGCCAGCAGCGGCGGGACAGGGGGCGCCGGCTATGGCTACACCTTC.

The chain combines TRBV11-3 with TRBJ1-4; possible D gene TRBD1, 6 bases. The CDR3 spans 15 residues. Trimming left V 2 bases short and J 8 bases short, with 15 bases between. CDR1 is SGHNT, CDR2 YENEEA, per germline. Here the CDR3 DNA reads TGTGCCAGCAGCTTATATGGGGGCGTTGGAGAAAAACTGTTTTTT. It yields the protein CASSLYGGVGEKLFF.

V usage is TRBV7-2 and J usage is TRBJ2-5, with D possibly TRBD2 on 6 matching bases. The CDR3 is 16 residues long. Germline V gene lookup returns CDR1 SGHTA and CDR2 FQGNSA. V was clipped by 5 bases and J by 0 bases, with 16 bases between them. CDR3 region: CASSLYRGLNQETQYF. The CDR3 nucleotides read TGTGCCAGCAGCCTATATCGTGGACTAAACCAAGAGACCCAGTACTTC.

In DNA, the CDR3 is TGTGCCAGCAGCTTAAGCCCGGGGACTGAAGCTTTCTTT. Its translation is CASSLSPGTEAFF. The chain carries TRBV7-3 and TRBJ1-1; D gene unclear. Germline V lookup: CDR1 SGHTA, CDR2 FQGTGA. CDR3 length: 13 residues. Trimming shortened V by 1 base and J by 5 bases, and 8 bases separated the two germline ends. Variable domain in full (rest from reference TRBV7-3 and TRBJ1-1): GAGVSQTPSNKVTEKGKYVELRCDPISGHTALYWYRQSLGQGPEFLIYFQGTGAADDSGLPNDRFFAVRPEGSVSTLKIQRTERGDSAVYLCASSLSPGTEAFFGQGTRLTVV.

V gene TRBV6-5 combines with J gene TRBJ1-6, with TRBD1 as a possible D gene (5 bases). Germline CDR1 and CDR2: MNHEY and SVGAGI. This CDR3 has 14 amino acids. The V end lost 7 bases, the J end lost 9 bases, and 16 bases lay between the germline ends. The CDR3: CASKPGTFGSPLHF. Written as DNA, the CDR3 is TGTGCCAGCAAACCTGGGACGTTCGGTTCACCCCTCCACTTT.

This chain connects TRBV7-3 to TRBJ2-3, with D perhaps matching TRBD2 (7 bases). Per germline, CDR1 SGHTA and CDR2 FQGTGA. The CDR3 is 15 amino acids. The V and J ends lost 5 bases and 5 bases respectively, with 17 bases between them. The CDR3: CASSRGGGGLDTQYF. The CDR3 DNA reads TGTGCCAGCAGCCGCGGCGGGGGCGGGTTAGATACGCAGTATTTT.

The DNA of the CDR3 is TGTGCCAGCACCCACAGGCTGATATTGAACACTGAAGCTTTCTTT. The encoded protein is CASTHRLILNTEAFF. This chain joins TRBV28 and TRBJ1-1; D may be TRBD1 (5 bases). The ends were cut back, 7 bases at V and 0 bases at J, with 15 bases in the middle. This CDR3 spans 15 amino acids. Germline CDR1 MDHEN, CDR2 SYDVKM.

V is TRBV7-8 and J is TRBJ1-5; possibly TRBD1 for D (5 bases). Trimming removed 5 bases at V and 8 bases at J, with 13 bases between. Germline CDR1 and CDR2: SGHVS and FQNEAQ. CDR3 length: 13 residues. The DNA for the CDR3 is TGTGCCAGCAGCCCCCTGGGAGGGGAGCCCCAGCATTTT. It yields the protein CASSPLGGEPQHF.

This chain joins TRBV28 and TRBJ2-3, with TRBD2 identical over 16 bases. V lost 4 bases to trimming and J lost 9 bases; unmatched junction nucleotides: 10. This CDR3 is built from 17 residues. Germline CDR1 MDHEN, CDR2 SYDVKM. CDR3 loop: CASSSTGTSGGDGTQYF. The DNA of the CDR3 is TGTGCCAGCAGTTCTACCGGGACTAGCGGGGGGGACGGCACGCAGTATTTT.

This clone came up once. The V gene is TRBV7-3, the J gene TRBJ1-6, with D tentatively TRBD1 (5 bases). V was cut by 6 bases and J by 0 bases, with 9 bases left in between. Germline loops: CDR1 SGHTA, CDR2 FQGTGA. The CDR3 is 15 amino acids. CDR3 sequence: CASSKDSSYNSPLHF. The CDR3 bases are TGTGCCAGCAGTAAAGACAGCTCCTATAATTCACCCCTCCACTTT.

This clone was recorded only once. The rearrangement uses TRBV7-6 and TRBJ2-1; 7 positions match TRBD1. The CDR3 is 14 residues long. The ends lost 1 base at V and 9 bases at J; junction bases unmatched: 6. Germline V CDR1 and CDR2: SGHVS, FNYEAQ. The CDR3 region has the DNA TGTGCCAGCAGCTTAGGCGAGGGGGCGGGTGAGCAGTTCTTC. It codes for CASSLGEGAGEQFF.

This clone has more than one count but fewer than ten. The chain carries TRBV4-2 and TRBJ2-5; perhaps TRBD2 as D (6 bases). This CDR3 spans 16 amino acids. The germline V and J ends were trimmed by 1 base and 1 base, with 13 bases remaining between them. From germline, CDR1 is LGHNA and CDR2 YNFKEQ. The CDR3: CASSQVAGGVQETQYF. In DNA, the CDR3 is TGTGCCAGCAGCCAAGTGGCCGGAGGGGTCCAAGAGACCCAGTACTTC.

The rearrangement uses TRBV5-1 and TRBJ2-5; either TRBD1 or TRBD2 may fit D (5 bases each). Trimming stripped 1 base from V and 2 bases from J, with 18 bases between. Germline lookup yields CDR1 SGHRS and CDR2 YFSETQ. This CDR3 has 17 residues. The CDR3 DNA is TGCGCCAGCAGCTTGCGGCCGAGAGGGGCCCTACAAGAGACCCAGTACTTC. It codes for CASSLRPRGALQETQYF.

The chain uses TRBV5-1 and TRBJ1-1, with D perhaps matching TRBD1 (5 bases). CDR1 is SGHRS and CDR2 is YFSETQ in the germline V gene. The CDR3 length is 17 residues. Trimming removed 3 bases at V and 2 bases at J, with 20 bases between. Written as DNA, the CDR3 is TGCGCCAGCAGCTGGGGGTCCCGGGATAGACGTAACACTGAAGCTTTCTTT. Its protein product is CASSWGSRDRRNTEAFF. Variable domain in full (rest from reference TRBV5-1 and TRBJ1-1): KAGVTQTPRYLIKTRGQQVTLSCSPISGHRSVSWYQQTPGQGLQFLFEYFSETQRNKGNFPGRFSGRQFSNSRSEMNVSTLELGDSALYLCASSWGSRDRRNTEAFFGQGTRLTVV.

The rearrangement links TRBV7-3 to TRBJ2-5; D gene unclear. The CDR3 extends over 13 amino acids. The V end lost 5 bases, the J end lost 1 base, and 8 bases lay between the germline ends. Germline CDR1 and CDR2: SGHTA and FQGTGA. The CDR3 nucleotides are TGTGCCAGCAGCCCCTCACCCCAAGAGACCCAGTACTTC. Protein product: CASSPSPQETQYF.

This clone was seen just once. This chain links TRBV4-3 with TRBJ2-1; 8 bases match TRBD1. The CDR3 totals 16 residues. CDR1 and CDR2 (germline): LGHNA, YSLEER. With 0 bases clipped from V and 8 bases from J, the junction kept 9 bases outside the gene matches. CDR3 in amino acids: CASSQDWTGSDDEQFF. Here the CDR3 DNA reads TGCGCCAGCAGCCAAGACTGGACAGGGTCTGATGATGAGCAGTTCTTC.